These T cell receptor beta chains were read from a single sample in a study of response to subunit inactivated influenza vaccine. From the RT-PCR reads, TCRdb called clonotypes with MiXCR, one entry per CDR3 protein. The sample holds hundreds of thousands of distinct CDR3 sequences; under 9% are singletons and the top ten take 10% to 15%. Sample: PBMCs from blood, taken around 25 months after vaccination. These receptors were taken from a man aged 45-69 years who received an inactivated influenza vaccine. Both conserved end residues are part of each CDR3. Fields, in order: D gene, V gene, J gene, clone size, CDR3 protein, CDR3 DNA. A D gene is named only where the DNA matches it firmly. A row's size may be missing; if present it is once, few, many or a size class.

.	TRBV20-1	TRBJ2-7	many	CSARDWAGSYEQYF	TGCAGTGCTAGAGATTGGGCTGGCTCCTACGAGCAGTACTTC
.	TRBV7-9	TRBJ1-1	few	CASSPTSSQLNTEAFF	TGTGCCAGCAGCCCGACGAGTTCCCAGCTGAACACTGAAGCTTTCTTT
TRBD2	TRBV20-1	TRBJ2-3	many	CSARRLAGSTDTQYF	TGCAGTGCTAGAAGACTAGCGGGAAGCACAGATACGCAGTATTTT
.	TRBV4-1	TRBJ2-7	many	CASSQDQFGSPYEQYF	TGCGCCAGCAGCCAAGATCAATTCGGCAGCCCCTACGAGCAGTACTTC
.	TRBV5-1	TRBJ2-5	many	CASSLGPDWGGLKETQYF	TGCGCCAGCAGCTTGGGGCCCGATTGGGGCGGCCTAAAAGAGACCCAGTACTTC
.	TRBV5-1	TRBJ2-1	many	CASSPTGRGNEQFF	TGCGCCAGCAGCCCCACGGGTCGGGGAAATGAGCAGTTCTTC
.	TRBV5-4	TRBJ2-5	.	CASSQDQLGTQYF	TGTGCCAGCAGTCAGGACCAGTTAGGAACCCAGTACTTC
.	TRBV7-2	TRBJ2-1	many	CASSHRDRSYNEQFF	TGTGCCAGCAGCCACCGGGACCGCTCCTACAATGAGCAGTTCTTC
TRBD1	TRBV27	TRBJ2-2	few	CASSSTGGLGTGELFF	TGTGCCAGCAGTTCCACAGGGGGCCTAGGCACCGGGGAGCTGTTTTTT
.	TRBV10-3	TRBJ1-6	few	CAIQELSSYNSPLHF	TGTGCCATCCAGGAACTGAGCTCCTATAATTCACCCCTCCACTTT
.	TRBV29-1	TRBJ1-1	few	CSVTKAPGAVTEAFF	TGCAGCGTCACGAAGGCCCCGGGGGCTGTCACTGAAGCTTTCTTT
TRBD2	TRBV4-2	TRBJ2-1	few	CASSRAAGGTHNEQFF	TGTGCCAGCAGCCGGGCAGCGGGAGGTACTCACAATGAGCAGTTCTTC
.	TRBV18	TRBJ2-7	few	CASSPAHYEQYF	TGTGCCAGCTCACCGGCCCACTACGAGCAGTACTTC
.	TRBV20-1	TRBJ2-7	many	CSSSVGSRYEQYF	.
TRBD1	TRBV5-5	TRBJ1-5	few	CAGGGRLGNQPQHF	TGTGCCGGAGGGGGCCGGTTAGGCAATCAGCCCCAGCATTTT
TRBD1	TRBV10-1	TRBJ2-7	once	CASSRTGVIYEQYF	TGCGCCAGCAGTAGGACAGGGGTAATATACGAGCAGTACTTC
TRBD2	TRBV20-1	TRBJ2-2	few	CSAVGLAGYTGELFF	TGCAGTGCTGTTGGACTAGCGGGCTACACCGGGGAGCTGTTTTTT
.	TRBV7-2	TRBJ1-4	few	CASSLVSGSNEKLFF	TGTGCCAGCAGCTTAGTGTCGGGGTCTAATGAAAAACTGTTTTTT
.	TRBV7-2	TRBJ2-2	few	CASSLRSRGDTGELFF	TGTGCCAGCAGCTTAAGGAGCAGGGGTGACACCGGGGAGCTGTTTTTT
TRBD1	TRBV3-1	TRBJ2-1	many	CASSQNRQGRGNEQFF	TGTGCCAGCAGCCAAAATCGACAGGGAAGGGGCAATGAGCAGTTCTTC
.	TRBV7-9	TRBJ2-5	few	CASDGHFQETQYF	TGTGCCAGCGACGGACACTTCCAAGAGACCCAGTACTTC
.	TRBV28	TRBJ2-5	.	CASSFGAAAQETQYF	TGTGCCAGCAGTTTCGGTGCAGCGGCGCAAGAGACCCAGTACTTC
.	TRBV2	TRBJ1-5	.	CASSDSMDSNQPQHF	TGTGCCAGCAGTGATAGTATGGATAGCAATCAGCCCCAGCATTTT
TRBD2	TRBV28	TRBJ2-5	many	CASSSLLAWETQYF	TGTGCCAGCAGTTCCCTACTAGCGTGGGAGACCCAGTACTTC
TRBD1	TRBV7-2	TRBJ1-1	.	CASSFQGAKTEAFF	TGTGCCAGCAGCTTTCAGGGGGCTAAGACTGAAGCTTTCTTT
.	TRBV3-1	TRBJ2-7	.	CASSQVGHEQYF	TGTGCCAGCAGCCAAGTGGGTCACGAGCAGTACTTC
.	TRBV7-2	TRBJ2-7	few	CASRVGGTYEQYF	TGTGCCAGCAGAGTAGGAGGGACCTACGAGCAGTACTTC
.	TRBV20-1	TRBJ1-5	few	CSARDWQGGQPQHF	TGCAGTGCTAGAGATTGGCAGGGTGGACAGCCCCAGCATTTT
.	TRBV6-2/TRBV6-3	TRBJ1-2	few	CASSYQDTYGYTF	TGTGCCAGCAGTTACCAGGACACCTATGGCTACACCTTC
.	TRBV4-2	TRBJ1-6	many	CASSLRPENSPLHF	TGTGCCAGCAGCCTCCGGCCGGAAAATTCACCCCTCCACTTT
.	TRBV5-1	TRBJ2-1	many	CASGKGGEQFF	TGCGCCAGCGGAAAGGGTGGTGAGCAGTTCTTC
.	TRBV20-1	TRBJ2-3	many	CSAQEMLATDTQYF	TGCAGTGCCCAAGAGATGTTAGCCACAGATACGCAGTATTTT
TRBD2	TRBV2	TRBJ2-3	many	CASSPLPSSGRWSDTQYF	TGTGCCAGCAGCCCACTCCCCTCTAGCGGGAGATGGTCAGATACGCAGTATTTT
TRBD1	TRBV5-1	TRBJ1-1	many	CASSLGQGELTEAFF	TGCGCCAGCAGCTTGGGACAGGGGGAGCTCACTGAAGCTTTCTTT
TRBD2	TRBV29-1	TRBJ2-7	few	CSVASGSIYEQYF	TGCAGCGTCGCTAGCGGGAGCATCTACGAGCAGTACTTC
.	TRBV20-1	TRBJ1-2	.	CSVKGGPTRYGYTF	TGCAGTGTTAAAGGGGGGCCGACGCGCTATGGCTACACCTTC
.	TRBV5-5	TRBJ2-2	many	CASSSPGPGELFF	TGTGCCAGCAGCTCCCCTGGCCCCGGGGAGCTGTTTTTT
.	TRBV7-2	TRBJ2-2	few	CASSLGDNTGELFF	TGTGCCAGCAGCTTAGGAGATAACACCGGGGAGCTGTTTTTT
TRBD1	TRBV7-9	TRBJ2-7	.	CASSPRSDRGLYEQYF	TGTGCCAGCAGCCCCCGGTCGGACAGGGGCCTCTACGAGCAGTACTTC
.	TRBV7-9	TRBJ2-5	.	CASSRQVETQYF	TGTGCCAGCAGCAGACAGGTGGAGACCCAGTACTTC
.	TRBV10-3	TRBJ2-5	few	CAISEQQGWETQYF	TGTGCCATCAGTGAGCAGCAGGGGTGGGAGACCCAGTACTTC
.	TRBV3-1	TRBJ2-7	many	CASSQAIDRPYEQYF	TGTGCCAGCAGCCAAGCGATTGACAGACCCTACGAGCAGTACTTC
TRBD2	TRBV6-2/TRBV6-3	TRBJ2-1	.	CASSEDSGGTNEQFF	TGTGCCAGCAGTGAGGATAGCGGGGGGACGAATGAGCAGTTCTTC
.	TRBV6-2/TRBV6-3	TRBJ1-4	few	CASSPGIATNEKLFF	TGTGCCAGCAGTCCCGGTATTGCAACTAATGAAAAACTGTTTTTT
.	TRBV20-1	TRBJ2-3	few	CSARRLPQADTQYF	TGCAGTGCTAGGCGACTCCCACAGGCAGATACGCAGTATTTT
.	TRBV6-1	TRBJ1-2	.	CASSVQQGNYGYTF	TGTGCCAGCAGTGTGCAGCAGGGGAACTATGGCTACACCTTC
.	TRBV3-1	TRBJ2-7	few	CASSQEGGGGEQYF	TGTGCCAGCAGCCAAGAAGGCGGGGGCGGCGAGCAGTACTTC
TRBD1	TRBV5-6	TRBJ2-7	.	CASLRSGTGAYEQYF	TGTGCCAGCCTAAGATCCGGGACAGGGGCCTACGAGCAGTACTTC